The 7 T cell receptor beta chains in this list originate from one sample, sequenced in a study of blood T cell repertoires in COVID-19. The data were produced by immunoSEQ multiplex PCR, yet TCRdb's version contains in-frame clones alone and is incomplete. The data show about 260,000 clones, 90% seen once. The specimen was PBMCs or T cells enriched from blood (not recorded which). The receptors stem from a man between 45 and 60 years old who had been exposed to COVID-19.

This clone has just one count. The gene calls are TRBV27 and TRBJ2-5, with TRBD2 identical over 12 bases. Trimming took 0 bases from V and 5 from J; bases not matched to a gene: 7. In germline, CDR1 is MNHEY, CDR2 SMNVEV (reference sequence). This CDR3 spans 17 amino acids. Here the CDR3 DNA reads TGTGCCAGCAGTTTATCGTTGTCTAGCGGGGGGGCTGAGACCCAGTACTTC. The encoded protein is CASSLSLSSGGAETQYF.

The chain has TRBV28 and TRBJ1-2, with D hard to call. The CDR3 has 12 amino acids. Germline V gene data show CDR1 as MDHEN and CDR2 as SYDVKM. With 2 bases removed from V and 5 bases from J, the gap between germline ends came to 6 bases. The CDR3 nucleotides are TGTGCCAGCAGTTTAATCAGATATGGCTACACCTTC. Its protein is CASSLIRYGYTF.

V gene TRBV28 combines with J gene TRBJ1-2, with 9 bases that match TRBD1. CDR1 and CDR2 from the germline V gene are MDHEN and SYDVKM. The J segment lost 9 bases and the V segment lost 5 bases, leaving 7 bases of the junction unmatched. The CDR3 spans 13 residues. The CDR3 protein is CASSPRTGASYTF. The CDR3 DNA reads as TGTGCCAGCAGTCCGAGGACAGGGGCTAGCTACACCTTC.

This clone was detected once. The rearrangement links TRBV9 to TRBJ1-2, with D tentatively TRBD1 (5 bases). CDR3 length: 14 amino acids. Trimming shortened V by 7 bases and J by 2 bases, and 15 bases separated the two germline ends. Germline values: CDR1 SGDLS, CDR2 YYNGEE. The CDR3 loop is CASSRATQNYGYTF. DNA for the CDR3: TGTGCCAGCTCCAGGGCAACGCAGAACTATGGCTACACCTTC.

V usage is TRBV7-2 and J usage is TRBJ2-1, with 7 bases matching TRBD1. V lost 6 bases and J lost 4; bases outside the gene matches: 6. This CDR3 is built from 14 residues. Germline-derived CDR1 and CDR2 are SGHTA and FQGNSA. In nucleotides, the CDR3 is TGTGCCAGCAGGACGGGACAGTATTACAATGAGCAGTTCTTC. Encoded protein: CASRTGQYYNEQFF.

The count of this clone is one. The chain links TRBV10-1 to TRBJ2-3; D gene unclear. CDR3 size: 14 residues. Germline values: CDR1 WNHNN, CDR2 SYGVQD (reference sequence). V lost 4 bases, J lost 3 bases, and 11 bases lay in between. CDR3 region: CASSAQTATDTQYF. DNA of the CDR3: TGCGCCAGCAGTGCCCAGACTGCGACAGATACGCAGTATTTT.

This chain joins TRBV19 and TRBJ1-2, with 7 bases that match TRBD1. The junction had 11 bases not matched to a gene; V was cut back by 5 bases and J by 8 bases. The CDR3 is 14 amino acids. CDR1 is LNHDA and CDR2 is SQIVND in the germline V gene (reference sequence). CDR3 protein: CASSLGGGLLGYTF. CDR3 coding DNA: TGTGCCAGTAGTCTTGGAGGGGGCCTTTTAGGCTACACCTTC.